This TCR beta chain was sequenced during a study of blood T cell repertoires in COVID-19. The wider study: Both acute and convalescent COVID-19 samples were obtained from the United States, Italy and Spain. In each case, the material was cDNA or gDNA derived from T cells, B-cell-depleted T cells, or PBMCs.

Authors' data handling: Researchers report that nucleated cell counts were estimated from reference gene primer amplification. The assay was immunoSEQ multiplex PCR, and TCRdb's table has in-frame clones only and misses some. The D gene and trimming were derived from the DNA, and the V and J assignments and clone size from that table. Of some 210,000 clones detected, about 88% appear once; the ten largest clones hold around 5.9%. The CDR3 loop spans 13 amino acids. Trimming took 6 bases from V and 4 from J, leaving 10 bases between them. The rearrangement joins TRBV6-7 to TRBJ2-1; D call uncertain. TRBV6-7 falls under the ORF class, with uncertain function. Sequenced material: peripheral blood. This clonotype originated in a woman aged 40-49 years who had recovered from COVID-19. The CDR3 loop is CASREHLYNEQFF. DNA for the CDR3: TGTGCCAGCAGAGAGCACCTATACAATGAGCAGTTCTTC.